The 19 T cell receptor beta chains listed next were all sequenced from one sample in a study of OX40 agonist ivuxolimab in advanced cancers. Sequenced by immunoSEQ multiplex PCR; TCRdb stores in-frame clones only, minus some. The data contain tens of thousands of clones, approximately 84% of them singletons. Sequencing used CD4+ or CD8+ T cells sorted from blood, obtained in a trial of the OX40 agonist ivuxolimab. Source of these receptors: an adult with an advanced solid tumor such as melanoma, head and neck, liver or kidney cancer.

This sequence joins TRBV5-1 and TRBJ2-5, with TRBD2 identical over 11 bases. Losses at the gene ends were 4 bases for V and 2 bases for J; bases not matched to a gene: 7. Germline CDR1 and CDR2: SGHRS and YFSETQ. This CDR3 has 16 amino acids. CDR3 sequence reads: CASSTLSSGRQETQYF. CDR3 bases: TGCGCCAGCAGCACACTCTCTAGCGGGAGGCAAGAGACCCAGTACTTC.

The genes are TRBV19 and TRBJ2-3, with D perhaps TRBD1 or TRBD2 (5 bases each). V gave up 4 bases and J gave up 6 bases, with 14 bases separating them. Germline V gene sequence: CDR1 LNHDA, CDR2 SQIVND (reference sequence). CDR3 size: 14 residues. The CDR3 nucleotides read TGTGCCAGTAGTAGGACAACTCGAGGGGATACGCAGTATTTT. This gives the protein CASSRTTRGDTQYF. Full variable domain (remainder filled in from reference TRBV19 and TRBJ2-3): DGGITQSPKYLFRKEGQNVTLSCEQNLNHDAMYWYRQDPGQGLRLIYYSQIVNDFQKGDIAEGYSVSREKKESFPLTVTSAQKNPTAFYLCASSRTTRGDTQYFGPGTRLTVL.

The chain couples TRBV7-3 to TRBJ2-2; no clear D gene. CDR1 and CDR2 (germline): SGHTA, FQGTGA. The ends were cut back, 3 bases at V and 2 bases at J, with 7 bases in the middle. The CDR3 covers 14 residues. CDR3 loop: CASSLGGNTGELFF. CDR3 nucleotide sequence: TGTGCCAGCAGCTTGGGCGGTAACACCGGGGAGCTGTTTTTT.

The chain combines TRBV28 with TRBJ1-1, with 8 bases matching TRBD1. CDR3 size: 11 residues. Germline V gene sequence: CDR1 MDHEN, CDR2 SYDVKM. V lost 7 bases, J lost 12 bases, and 7 bases stayed unmatched. The CDR3 here is CASTTQGATFF. CDR3 DNA: TGTGCCAGCACCACCCAGGGGGCAACTTTCTTT.

V gene TRBV9 combines with J gene TRBJ1-2; D may be TRBD1 (6 bases). The germline V and J ends were trimmed by 5 bases and 4 bases, with 12 bases remaining between them. Germline values: CDR1 SGDLS, CDR2 YYNGEE. The length of the CDR3 is 13 residues. CDR3 sequence: CASSRQGTYGYTF. CDR3 nucleotides: TGTGCCAGCAGTCGTCAGGGGACCTATGGCTACACCTTC.

CDR3 DNA sequence: TGTGCCAGCAGCATTAACAATGAGCAGTTCTTC. This gives the protein CASSINNEQFF. The genes are TRBV2 and TRBJ2-1; D unclear. This CDR3 comprises 11 residues. The V gene's germline CDR1 is SNHLY and CDR2 FYNNEI. Trimming pared 6 bases from V and 5 bases from J, leaving 5 bases between.

The V and J genes are TRBV28 and TRBJ1-5, with a weak D call TRBD1 (6 bases). Germline V gene data show CDR1 as MDHEN and CDR2 as SYDVKM. CDR3 length: 15 amino acids. Deletions cut 7 bases from V and 3 bases from J, with 16 bases between. Here the CDR3 reads CASILGTGNNQPQHF. Written as DNA, the CDR3 is TGTGCCAGCATCTTGGGCACAGGGAACAATCAGCCCCAGCATTTT.

The chain links TRBV4-1 to TRBJ2-3, with a possible D match to TRBD2 (5 bases). The V and J ends lost 0 bases and 6 bases respectively, with 13 bases between them. Germline lookup yields CDR1 MGHRA and CDR2 YSYEKL. The CDR3 is 15 amino acids. CDR3 coding DNA: TGCGCCAGCAGCCAAGAATCCGGGGTTGTGGATACGCAGTATTTT. Translated, it gives CASSQESGVVDTQYF.

About this clone itself: The junction and the germline gene differ at one end; a read error may be behind it. V and J are TRBV30 and TRBJ2-1, with a possible D match to TRBD2 (6 bases). Germline V gene data show CDR1 as GTSNPN and CDR2 as SVGIG (reference sequence). The CDR3 spans 14 residues. CDR3 amino acids: CAWSVGDSDKEQFF. The CDR3 nucleotides are TGTGCCTGGAGTGTAGGGGACTCTGACAAAGAGCAGTTCTTC.

This sequence joins TRBV10-3 and TRBJ2-7; weak D call: TRBD2 (6 bases). Germline CDR1 ENHRY, CDR2 SYGVKD. V gave up 3 bases and J gave up 4 bases, with 13 bases separating them. This CDR3 is 14 amino acids long. CDR3 nucleotide sequence: TGTGCCATCAGTGATAACGTAGGGAGGTACGAGCAGTACTTC. It specifies CAISDNVGRYEQYF.

This sequence joins TRBV6-6 and TRBJ1-1, with unresolved D. Germline lookup yields CDR1 MNHNY and CDR2 SVGAGI (reference sequence). This CDR3 comprises 11 residues. V lost 7 bases and J lost 0, with 3 bases in between. This CDR3 reads CASTLNTEAFF. CDR3 sequence (DNA): TGTGCCAGCACTTTGAACACTGAAGCTTTCTTT.

This clone was found once. The rearrangement links TRBV5-1 to TRBJ2-2; 8 positions match TRBD1. CDR1 is SGHRS and CDR2 is YFSETQ in the germline V gene. V trimming: 7 bases; J trimming: 0 bases; junction bases outside the gene matches: 2. This CDR3 region has 14 residues. The CDR3 nucleotides read TGCGCCAGCGGACAGGGCGCGAACACCGGGGAGCTGTTTTTT. Translated, it gives CASGQGANTGELFF.

The chain is built from TRBV2 and TRBJ2-7, with 8 bases fitting TRBD2. The CDR3 extends over 14 amino acids. Germline CDR1 SNHLY, CDR2 FYNNEI. J gave up 3 bases and V 5 bases, and 6 bases lay outside the gene matches. For the CDR3, the DNA is TGTGCCAGCAGTTTTAGCGGGACAAACTACGAGCAGTACTTC. Translation gives CASSFSGTNYEQYF. The whole variable domain, filled in from reference TRBV2 and TRBJ2-7, reads EPEVTQTPSHQVTQMGQEVILRCVPISNHLYFYWYRQILGQKVEFLVSFYNNEISEKSEIFDDQFSVERPDGSNFTLKIRSTKLEDSAMYFCASSFSGTNYEQYFGPGTRLTVT.

The gene calls are TRBV28 and TRBJ2-1, with D possibly TRBD2 on 5 matching bases. Trimming took off 6 bases at V and 6 bases at J, with 9 bases between the two ends. The length of the CDR3 is 12 residues. Germline values: CDR1 MDHEN, CDR2 SYDVKM. Here the CDR3 DNA reads TGTGCCAGCAGGGGGAGCGTCAATGAGCAGTTCTTC. Amino acid sequence: CASRGSVNEQFF.

The chain combines TRBV28 with TRBJ2-7; D possibly uses TRBD1 or TRBD2 (5 bases each). The CDR3 is 16 residues long. V was trimmed by 2 bases and J by 3 bases, leaving 17 bases between them. CDR1 and CDR2 from the germline V gene are MDHEN and SYDVKM. CDR3: CASSLPGTVRGYEQYF. The CDR3 region has the DNA TGTGCCAGCAGTTTACCAGGGACGGTGAGGGGCTACGAGCAGTACTTC.

The chain is built from TRBV21-1 and TRBJ1-2. TRBV21-1 is a pseudogene segment. The CDR3 has 14 amino acids. CDR3 amino acids: CASSPRRGLGGYTF. CDR3 bases: TGTGCCAGCAGCCCCCGGCGGGGGTTGGGTGGCTACACCTTC.

This clone has just one count. The chain combines TRBV25-1 with TRBJ2-7; TRBD1 agrees at 8 bases. Germline CDR1 MGHDK, CDR2 SYGVNS. The V gene end was trimmed by 4 bases and the J gene end by 3 bases; junction bases not matched to a gene: 5. The CDR3 covers 14 residues. The chain's CDR3 is CASSVTGGIYEQYF. Written as DNA, the CDR3 is TGTGCCAGCAGTGTCACAGGGGGGATCTACGAGCAGTACTTC.

The chain recombines TRBV7-5 with TRBJ1-5; the DNA was not used to check the table's D call, TRBD1. TRBV7-5 is tagged as a pseudogene. The CDR3 extends over 16 amino acids. Here the CDR3 DNA reads TGTGTCAGAAGCTTTCCCAACAGGGTGAATACTCAGCCCCAGCATTTT. Translated: CVRSFPNRVNTQPQHF.

CDR3 sequence: CASSEQQFF. Here the CDR3 DNA reads TGTGCCAGCAGTGAACAGCAGTTCTTC. The chain is built from TRBV2 and TRBJ2-1; D is undetermined. Between the trimmed V and J ends, which lost 2 bases and 11 bases, there was a span of 1 base. CDR3 size: 9 residues. Germline V gives CDR1 SNHLY, CDR2 FYNNEI.